What follows is one T cell receptor (beta chain) and its context. This record belongs to a study of blood T cell repertoires in COVID-19. For the study at large: Sites in the United States, Italy and Spain provided acute and convalescent COVID-19 samples. T cells, B-cell-depleted T cells, or PBMCs supplied cDNA or gDNA.

Germline V gene sequence: CDR1 SGHNT, CDR2 YENEEA. CDR3 length equals 13 residues. V shed 1 base and J shed 6 bases, with 9 bases lying between them. Methods used by the authors: Nucleated cell counts were estimated from reference gene primer amplification. Assay used: immunoSEQ multiplex PCR; TCRdb lists only in-frame clones, some missing. V, J and clone size reflect that table, while D and trimming were determined from the DNA. The table lists over 80,000 clones, roughly 84% of them singletons. The sequenced material came from peripheral blood. The sequence was collected from a woman over 75 with acute or convalescent COVID-19. V and J are TRBV11-3 and TRBJ1-1; weak D call: TRBD1 (5 bases). For the CDR3, the DNA is TGTGCCAGCAGCTTAGGCGGAGGGGCTGAAGCTTTCTTT. This encodes CASSLGGGAEAFF.